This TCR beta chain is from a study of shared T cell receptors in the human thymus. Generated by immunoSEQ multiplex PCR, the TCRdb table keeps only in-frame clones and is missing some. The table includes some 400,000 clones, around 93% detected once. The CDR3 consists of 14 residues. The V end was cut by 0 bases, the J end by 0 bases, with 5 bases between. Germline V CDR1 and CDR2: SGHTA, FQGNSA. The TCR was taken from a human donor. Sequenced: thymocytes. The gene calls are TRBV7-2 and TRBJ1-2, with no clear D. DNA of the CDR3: TGTGCCAGCAGCTTAGCGGGGTCTAACTATGGCTACACCTTC. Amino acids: CASSLAGSNYGYTF.